A single T cell receptor beta chain is shown here with its context. These data originate in a study of blood T cell repertoires in COVID-19. Study context: Acute-phase and convalescent COVID-19 samples originated in the United States, Italy and Spain. T cells, B-cell-depleted T cells, or PBMCs supplied cDNA or gDNA.

Clones were read by immunoSEQ multiplex PCR, and TCRdb kept only the in-frame ones, dropping some. This table holds about 360,000 clones, about 86% found once. Germline assignment: CDR1 MNHEY and CDR2 SVGEGT. The CDR3 is made up of 15 amino acids. Trimming took 2 bases from V and 1 from J, leaving 8 bases between them. This clonotype was sampled from a woman aged 55 to 70 with COVID-19, enrolled during active disease. V is TRBV6-2 or TRBV6-3 and J is TRBJ2-2; D perhaps matches TRBD2 (5 bases). The sample was peripheral blood. The CDR3 DNA is TGTGCCAGCAGTTACAACGGAGGGAACACCGGGGAGCTGTTTTTT. Its protein product is CASSYNGGNTGELFF.